What follows is one TCR beta chain and its context. This sample was taken from a study of shared clonotypes between healthy human individuals. Clones were sequenced by immunoSEQ multiplex PCR, and TCRdb holds only the in-frame ones, with some missing. The sample holds about 510,000 clones; about 95% are singletons and the top ten take less than 0.06%. CDR3 length: 14 residues. The junction had 10 bases not matched to a gene; V was cut back by 4 bases and J by 6 bases. CDR1 SGHRS and CDR2 YFSETQ come from the germline V gene. The receptor was isolated from a woman aged 25 to 39 in good health. What was sequenced was naive CD4+ T cells sorted from blood. The subset here: CD45RA+ positively selected. The chain uses TRBV5-1 and TRBJ2-7, with TRBD1 matching 7 bases. CDR3 in DNA: TGCGCCAGCAGCCCAAGTGGGGACAGCACCGAGCAGTACTTC. This encodes CASSPSGDSTEQYF.